This T cell receptor beta chain came from a study of blood T cell repertoires in COVID-19. Those enrolled, adults aged about 18 to 89 years, came from about two dozen US areas. The CDR3 is 15 amino acids. Unmatched junction bases numbered 12, after V lost 6 bases and J lost 5 bases. CDR1 MNHEY and CDR2 SMNVEV come from the germline V gene (reference sequence). As originally analysed: Using reference gene primer amplification, nucleated cell counts were estimated. TCRdb keeps only in-frame clones here, not all; method: immunoSEQ multiplex PCR. V, J and clone size are those of that table, while D and trimming were read from the DNA. This table holds around 300,000 clones, 85% to 90% found once.

The sample was PBMCs or T cells enriched from blood (not recorded which). The rearrangement links TRBV27 to TRBJ1-1; TRBD1 agrees at 7 bases. The origin of this receptor is a woman in her late teens or twenties who had recovered from COVID-19. The DNA of the CDR3 is TGTGCCAGCAGCAAATCAGGGGGATCTAATACTGAAGCTTTCTTT. It translates to CASSKSGGSNTEAFF.